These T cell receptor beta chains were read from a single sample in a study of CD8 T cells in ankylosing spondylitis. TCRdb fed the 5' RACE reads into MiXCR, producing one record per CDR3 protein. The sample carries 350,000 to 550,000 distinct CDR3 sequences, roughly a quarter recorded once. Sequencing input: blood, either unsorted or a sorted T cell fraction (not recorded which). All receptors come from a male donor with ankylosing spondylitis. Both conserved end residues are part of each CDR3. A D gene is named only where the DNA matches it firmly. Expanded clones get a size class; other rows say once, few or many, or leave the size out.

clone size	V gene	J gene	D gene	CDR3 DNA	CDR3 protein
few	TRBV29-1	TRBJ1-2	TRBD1	TGCAGCGTAAACTTAAACAGGGGGTTAACCTATGGCTACACCTTC	CSVNLNRGLTYGYTF
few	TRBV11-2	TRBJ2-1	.	TGTGCCAGCAGCTTAGATCCAGGGTTCGATGAGCAGTTCTTC	CASSLDPGFDEQFF
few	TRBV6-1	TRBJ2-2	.	TGTGCCACTCTAAGGGGCATATTTGGCACCGGGGAGCTGTTTTTT	CATLRGIFGTGELFF
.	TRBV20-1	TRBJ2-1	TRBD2	TGCAGTGTAGACAGGACAGGGCCGGGACTAGCGGACGTAAATGAGCAGTTCTTC	CSVDRTGPGLADVNEQFF
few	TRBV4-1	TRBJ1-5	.	TGCGCCAGCAGTCCCTCGGCAGGGGCGAATCAGCCCCAGCATTTT	CASSPSAGANQPQHF
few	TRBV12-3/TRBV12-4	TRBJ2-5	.	TGTGCCAGCAGCCACTCCGGGACATTGGAGACCCAGTACTTC	CASSHSGTLETQYF
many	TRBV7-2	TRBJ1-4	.	TGTGCCAGCAGCTTCCTGGGAGCTGAAAAACTGTTTTTT	CASSFLGAEKLFF
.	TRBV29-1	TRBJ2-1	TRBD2	TGCAGCGTTGAAGAGGCTAGCGGGAATGAGCAGTTCTTC	CSVEEASGNEQFF
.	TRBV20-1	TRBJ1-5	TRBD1	TGCAGTGCTCGCGTGGGAGGGGGCTACAATCAGCCCCAGCATTTT	CSARVGGGYNQPQHF
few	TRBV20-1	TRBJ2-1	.	TGCAGTGTGACTGGATACTACAATGAGCAGTTCTTC	CSVTGYYNEQFF
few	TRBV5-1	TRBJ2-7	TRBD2	TGCGCCAGCAGCCCTTCGGGGGGGATATCCTACGAGCAGTACTTC	CASSPSGGISYEQYF
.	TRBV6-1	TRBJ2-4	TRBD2	TGTGCCAGTTCCTGGGGGGGGTCCAAAAACATTCAGTACTTC	CASSWGGSKNIQYF
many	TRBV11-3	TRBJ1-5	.	TGTGCCAGCATCCCAGGACCGAATCAGCCCCAGCATTTT	CASIPGPNQPQHF
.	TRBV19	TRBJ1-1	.	TGTGCCAGTAGTTATAGGACCGGGAACACTGAAGCTTTCTTT	CASSYRTGNTEAFF
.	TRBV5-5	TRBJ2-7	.	TGTGCCAGCAGCTTGCTGGGCGGGATCGACCCCTACGAGCAGTACTTC	CASSLLGGIDPYEQYF